This T cell receptor (beta chain) appears in the sequencing data of a study of cytomegalovirus exposure and HLA in healthy donors. Across the whole study: A later analysis reported the same platform for the 90 to 150 validation repertoires and the approximately 700 first-cohort repertoires.

Notes on the study in general: Listed as cytomegalovirus-associated were 164 TCR beta chains. With high specificity and sensitivity, the classifier reportedly diagnosed cytomegalovirus status.

Assay used: immunoSEQ multiplex PCR; TCRdb lists only in-frame clones, some missing. The data contain 200,000 to 250,000 clones, roughly 87% of them singletons. J was trimmed by 3 bases and V by 0 bases; bases with no gene match: 6. CDR3 length: 16 residues. The V gene's germline CDR1 is SGHNT and CDR2 YYREEE (reference sequence). Concerning this clone: Its antigen is not identified.

This receptor was identified in a woman aged 18-30 years in good health and CMV-seropositive. This rearrangement joins TRBV5-4 to TRBJ2-1, with TRBD2 matching 7 bases. Material for sequencing was PBMCs. The DNA for the CDR3 is TGTGCCAGCAGCTTGGGTGGGGGAGGGATCTACAATGAGCAGTTCTTC. Encoded protein: CASSLGGGGIYNEQFF.